Below, 11 T cell receptor beta chains from the same sample are listed, as sequenced in a study of blood T cell repertoires in COVID-19. Libraries were prepared by immunoSEQ multiplex PCR; TCRdb keeps only in-frame clonotypes and omits some of them. Among about 74,000 clones listed, around 74% were seen once. Sequencing was done on a sample of peripheral blood. The origin of the receptors is a man aged 70 or older with acute or convalescent COVID-19.

The chain has TRBV5-4 and TRBJ2-1, with 7 nucleotides matching TRBD1. CDR1 is SGHNT and CDR2 is YYREEE in the germline V gene (reference sequence). CDR3 length: 16 amino acids. Losses at the gene ends were 4 bases for V and 5 bases for J; bases not matched to a gene: 12. This CDR3 reads CASSPRDSAPDNEQFF. CDR3 sequence (DNA): TGTGCCAGCAGCCCCCGGGACAGTGCCCCCGACAATGAGCAGTTCTTC.

The CDR3 DNA reads as TGCGCCAGCAGTCAATCGAGGGGGAATCAGCCCCAGCATTTT. Its translation is CASSQSRGNQPQHF. The rearrangement joins TRBV23-1 to TRBJ1-5; TRBD1 is a possible D gene (6 bases). TRBV23-1 belongs to the ORF category, with a function that is uncertain. Deletions cut 0 bases from V and 4 bases from J, with 7 bases between. The CDR3 runs to 14 residues.

The chain recombines TRBV28 with TRBJ2-1; D may be TRBD2 (5 bases). The CDR3 is 13 amino acids. V lost 3 bases and J 10 bases, leaving 13 bases between the germline ends. Per the germline V gene, CDR1 is MDHEN and CDR2 is SYDVKM. The CDR3 is CASSLISPGEQFF. The CDR3 region has the DNA TGTGCCAGCAGTTTGATCTCCCCGGGGGAGCAGTTCTTC.

V is TRBV23-1 and J is TRBJ1-1; TRBD1 is a possible D gene (5 bases). TRBV23-1 is treated as an ORF (open reading frame) with a function not yet certain. The V end lost 4 bases, the J end lost 0 bases, and 24 bases lay between the germline ends. This CDR3 is 19 amino acids long. CDR3 amino acids: CASSPEPTQTVDLNTEAFF. Written as DNA, the CDR3 is TGCGCCAGCAGTCCTGAACCAACCCAGACAGTAGACCTGAACACTGAAGCTTTCTTT.

The chain combines TRBV28 with TRBJ1-2; TRBD1 might be the D (5 bases). CDR1 is MDHEN and CDR2 is SYDVKM in the germline V gene. The CDR3 contains 14 residues. Trimming removed 5 bases at V and 4 bases at J, with 14 bases between. This chain's CDR3 is CASSGGTEVYGYTF. CDR3 nucleotides: TGTGCCAGCAGTGGCGGGACGGAAGTCTATGGCTACACCTTC.

The chain recombines TRBV28 with TRBJ2-1, with D possibly being TRBD2 (5 bases). Germline CDR1 is MDHEN and CDR2 is SYDVKM. The CDR3 is made up of 15 amino acids. Trimming removed 7 bases from V and 0 bases from J, with 13 bases in between. For the CDR3, the DNA is TGTGCCAGCAAAAATAGCGCCAGCTCCTACAATGAGCAGTTCTTC. It encodes CASKNSASSYNEQFF.

J is TRBJ1-5 and V is TRBV19; possibly TRBD1 for D (5 bases). V was pared by 6 bases and J by 0 bases, with 12 bases between. The germline V gene has CDR1 LNHDA and CDR2 SQIVND (reference sequence). The CDR3 has 15 amino acids. The CDR3 nucleotides are TGTGCCAGTAGCATGGACAAATATAGCAATCAGCCCCAGCATTTT. This translates into CASSMDKYSNQPQHF.

This chain joins TRBV2 and TRBJ1-5; a possible D gene is TRBD1 (5 bases). The germline gives CDR1 SNHLY, CDR2 FYNNEI. CDR3 size: 15 residues. V was pared by 3 bases and J by 2 bases, with 11 bases between. DNA of the CDR3: TGTGCCAGCAGTGACAGGGCTCGAGGCAATCAGCCCCAGCATTTT. The encoded protein is CASSDRARGNQPQHF.

The chain has TRBV7-9 and TRBJ1-2; D uncertain. Germline assignment: CDR1 SEHNR and CDR2 FQNEAQ (reference sequence). This CDR3 is 13 amino acids long. V shed 3 bases and J shed 6 bases, with 11 bases lying between them. The CDR3 bases are TGTGCCAGCAGCTTTTGGGGAGGCGATGGCTACACCTTC. This gives the protein CASSFWGGDGYTF. The full variable domain, completed using reference TRBV7-9 and TRBJ1-2, is DTGVSQNPRHKITKRGQNVTFRCDPISEHNRLYWYRQTLGQGPEFLTYFQNEAQLEKSRLLSDRFSAERPKGSFSTLEIQRTEQGDSAMYLCASSFWGGDGYTFGSGTRLTVV.

This chain joins TRBV3-1 (or the pseudogene TRBV3-2) and TRBJ1-5; D not resolved. The germline CDR1 and CDR2 sequences are LGHDT and YNNKEL (reference sequence). Trimming took off 1 base at V and 1 base at J, with 8 bases between the two ends. This CDR3 region has 15 residues. CDR3 sequence reads: CASSQAMGSNQPQHF. The CDR3 DNA sequence: TGTGCCAGCAGCCAAGCAATGGGCAGCAATCAGCCCCAGCATTTT.

CDR3 amino acids: CASSPGGASNQPQHF. CDR3 coding DNA: TGTGCCAGCAGCCCCGGGGGGGCGAGCAATCAGCCCCAGCATTTT. The chain recombines TRBV28 with TRBJ1-5; D may be TRBD1 (6 bases). V was trimmed by 6 bases and J by 1 base, leaving 13 bases between them. In germline, CDR1 is MDHEN, CDR2 SYDVKM. This CDR3 comprises 15 residues.